This T cell receptor (beta chain) was sequenced for a study of CD8+ T cells in alopecia areata. Study overall: Using the percentage of affected scalp area, treated patients' severity was scored.

General study points: Tofacitinib produced a significant decrease in scalp clonality and in expanded CD8+ clones among the top 100. It was observed that many expanded lesional clones persisted in scalp and blood during tofacitinib.

The table lists this clone with a few counts. Antigen unknown. CDR3 size: 15 residues. V lost 7 bases and J lost 6, with 21 bases in between. Treatment in this sample: oral pan-JAK inhibitor, 5-10 mg twice daily. Reverse transcription of extracted RNA yielded cDNA, which provided the sequencing template. TCRdb keeps only in-frame clones here, not all; method: immunoSEQ multiplex PCR. The sample records 110,000 or so clones, less than 70% being singletons. This TCR was sampled from a human donor with alopecia areata. This chain connects TRBV23-1 to TRBJ2-5; D is unclear. TRBV23-1 qualifies as an ORF whose function is uncertain. The material sequenced was CD4+ T cells sorted from blood, taken at week 24, from a patient treated with tofacitinib. CDR3 nucleotide sequence: TGCGCCAGCATTAAATCAGACACCCGAGAGAAGACCCAGTACTTC. As protein: CASIKSDTREKTQYF.